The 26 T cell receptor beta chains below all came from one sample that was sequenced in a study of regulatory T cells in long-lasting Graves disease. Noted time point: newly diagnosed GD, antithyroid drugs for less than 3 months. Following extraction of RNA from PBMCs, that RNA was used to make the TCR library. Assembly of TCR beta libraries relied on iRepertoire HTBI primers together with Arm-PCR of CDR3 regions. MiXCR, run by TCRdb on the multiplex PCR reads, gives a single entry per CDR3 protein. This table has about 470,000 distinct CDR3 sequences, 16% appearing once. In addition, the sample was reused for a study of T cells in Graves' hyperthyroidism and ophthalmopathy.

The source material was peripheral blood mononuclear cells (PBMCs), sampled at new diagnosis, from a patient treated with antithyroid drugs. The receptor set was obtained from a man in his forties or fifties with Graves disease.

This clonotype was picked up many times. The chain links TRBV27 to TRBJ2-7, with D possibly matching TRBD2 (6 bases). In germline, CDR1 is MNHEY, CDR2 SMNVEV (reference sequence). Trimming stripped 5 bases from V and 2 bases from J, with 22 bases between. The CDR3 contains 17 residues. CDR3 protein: CASSRKGISSGTYEQYF. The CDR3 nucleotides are TGTGCCAGCAGTAGAAAGGGTATTAGTAGCGGAACCTACGAGCAGTACTTC.

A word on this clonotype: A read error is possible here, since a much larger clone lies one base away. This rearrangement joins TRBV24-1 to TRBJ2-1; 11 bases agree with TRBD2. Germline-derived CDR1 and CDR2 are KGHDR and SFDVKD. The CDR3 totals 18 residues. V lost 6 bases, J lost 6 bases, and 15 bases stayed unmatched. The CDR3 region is CATSNTPGLAAGGNEQFF. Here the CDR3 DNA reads TGTGCCACCAGTAACACACCGGGACTAGCGGCAGGGGGCAATGAGCAGTTCTTC.

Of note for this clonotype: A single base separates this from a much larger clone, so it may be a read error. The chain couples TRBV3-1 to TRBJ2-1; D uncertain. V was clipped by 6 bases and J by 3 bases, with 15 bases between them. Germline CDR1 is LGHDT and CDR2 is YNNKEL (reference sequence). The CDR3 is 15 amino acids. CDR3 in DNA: TGTGCCAGCAGGATAACAAAGAGCTTCTACAATGAGCAGTTCTTC. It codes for CASRITKSFYNEQFF.

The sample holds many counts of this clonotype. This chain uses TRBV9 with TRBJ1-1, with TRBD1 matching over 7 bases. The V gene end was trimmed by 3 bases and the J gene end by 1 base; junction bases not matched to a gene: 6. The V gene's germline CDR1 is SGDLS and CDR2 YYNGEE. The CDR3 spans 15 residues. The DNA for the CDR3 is TGTGCCAGCAGCGCCTCCGGGACAGCGAACACTGAAGCTTTCTTT. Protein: CASSASGTANTEAFF.

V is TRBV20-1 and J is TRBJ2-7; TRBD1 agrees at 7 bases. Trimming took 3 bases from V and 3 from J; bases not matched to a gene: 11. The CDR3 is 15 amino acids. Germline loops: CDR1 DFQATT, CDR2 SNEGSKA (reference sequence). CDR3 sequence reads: CSARQNRDRFYEQYF. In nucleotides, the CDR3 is TGCAGTGCTAGGCAAAACCGGGACAGATTCTACGAGCAGTACTTC.

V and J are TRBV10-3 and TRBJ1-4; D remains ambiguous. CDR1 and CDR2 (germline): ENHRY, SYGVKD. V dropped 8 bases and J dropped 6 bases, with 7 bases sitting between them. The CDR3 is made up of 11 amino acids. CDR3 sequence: CAIGQYEKLFF. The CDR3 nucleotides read TGTGCCATCGGGCAGTATGAAAAACTGTTTTTT.

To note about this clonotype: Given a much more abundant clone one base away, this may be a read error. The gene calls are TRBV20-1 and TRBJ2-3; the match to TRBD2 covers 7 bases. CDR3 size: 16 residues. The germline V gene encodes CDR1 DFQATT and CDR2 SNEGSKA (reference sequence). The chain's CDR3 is CSTNSRGEPSKDTQYF. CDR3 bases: TGCAGTACTAACAGCCGGGGGGAGCCTAGCAAAGATACGCAGTATTTT.

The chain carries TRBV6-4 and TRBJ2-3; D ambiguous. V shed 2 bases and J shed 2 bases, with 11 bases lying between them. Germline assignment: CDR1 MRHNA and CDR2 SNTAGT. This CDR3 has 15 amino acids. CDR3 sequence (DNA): TGTGCCAGCAGTGACGGGCAGGCCCCCACAGATACGCAGTATTTT. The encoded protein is CASSDGQAPTDTQYF.

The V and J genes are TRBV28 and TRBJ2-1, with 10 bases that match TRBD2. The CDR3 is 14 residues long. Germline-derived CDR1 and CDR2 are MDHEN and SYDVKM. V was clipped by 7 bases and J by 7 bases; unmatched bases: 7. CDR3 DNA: TGTGCCAGCACCGTAGCGGGAGGAGGGAATGAGCAGTTCTTC. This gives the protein CASTVAGGGNEQFF.

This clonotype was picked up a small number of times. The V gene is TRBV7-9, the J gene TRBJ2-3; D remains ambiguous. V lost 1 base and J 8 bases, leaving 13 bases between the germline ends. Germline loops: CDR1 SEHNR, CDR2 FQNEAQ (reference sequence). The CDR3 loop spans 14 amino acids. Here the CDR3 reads CASSLEGKTSTQYF. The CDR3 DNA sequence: TGTGCCAGCAGCTTAGAAGGAAAGACATCTACGCAGTATTTT.

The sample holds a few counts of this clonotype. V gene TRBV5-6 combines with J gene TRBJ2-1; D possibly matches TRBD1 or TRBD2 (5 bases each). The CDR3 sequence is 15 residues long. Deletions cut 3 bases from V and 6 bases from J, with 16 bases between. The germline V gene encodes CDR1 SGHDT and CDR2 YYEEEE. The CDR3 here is CASSWGTPIGNEQFF. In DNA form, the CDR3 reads TGTGCCAGCAGCTGGGGGACCCCAATCGGCAATGAGCAGTTCTTC.

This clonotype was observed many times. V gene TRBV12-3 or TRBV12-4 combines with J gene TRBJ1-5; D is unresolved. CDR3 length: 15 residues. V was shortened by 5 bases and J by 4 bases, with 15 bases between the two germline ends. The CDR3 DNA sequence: TGTGCCAGCAGTCTAACGGGGAATGGGAATCAGCCCCAGCATTTT. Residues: CASSLTGNGNQPQHF.

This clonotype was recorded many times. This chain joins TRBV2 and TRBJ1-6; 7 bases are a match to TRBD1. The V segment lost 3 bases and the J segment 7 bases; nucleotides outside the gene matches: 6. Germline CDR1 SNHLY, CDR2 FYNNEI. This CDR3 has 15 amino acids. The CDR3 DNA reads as TGTGCCAGCAGTGACCAGACAGGGACAAATTCACCCCTCCACTTT. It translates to CASSDQTGTNSPLHF.

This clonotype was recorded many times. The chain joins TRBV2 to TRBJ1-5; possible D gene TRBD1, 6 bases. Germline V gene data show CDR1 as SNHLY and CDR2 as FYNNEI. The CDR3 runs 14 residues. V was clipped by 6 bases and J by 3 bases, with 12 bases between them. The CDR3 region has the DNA TGTGCCAGCAGCGACCCAGGGGCCAATCAGCCCCAGCATTTT. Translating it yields CASSDPGANQPQHF.

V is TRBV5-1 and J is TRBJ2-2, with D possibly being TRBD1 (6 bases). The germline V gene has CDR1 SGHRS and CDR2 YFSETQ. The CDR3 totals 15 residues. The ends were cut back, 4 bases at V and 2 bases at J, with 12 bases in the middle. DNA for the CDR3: TGCGCCAGCAGCCCCCTGGACAGAAACACCGGGGAGCTGTTTTTT. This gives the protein CASSPLDRNTGELFF.

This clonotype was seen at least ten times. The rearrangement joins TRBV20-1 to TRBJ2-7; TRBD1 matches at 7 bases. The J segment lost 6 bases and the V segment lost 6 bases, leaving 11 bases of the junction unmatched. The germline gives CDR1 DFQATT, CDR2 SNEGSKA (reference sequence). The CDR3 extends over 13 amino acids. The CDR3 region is CSAAGEGAIEQYF. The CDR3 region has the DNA TGCAGTGCCGCTGGCGAGGGGGCGATCGAGCAGTACTTC.

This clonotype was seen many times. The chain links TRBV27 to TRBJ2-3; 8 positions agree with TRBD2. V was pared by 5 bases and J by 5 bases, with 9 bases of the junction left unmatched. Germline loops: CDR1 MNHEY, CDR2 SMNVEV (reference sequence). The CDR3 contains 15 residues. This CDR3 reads CASSEVAGMGDTQYF. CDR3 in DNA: TGTGCCAGCAGTGAGGTAGCGGGAATGGGAGATACGCAGTATTTT.

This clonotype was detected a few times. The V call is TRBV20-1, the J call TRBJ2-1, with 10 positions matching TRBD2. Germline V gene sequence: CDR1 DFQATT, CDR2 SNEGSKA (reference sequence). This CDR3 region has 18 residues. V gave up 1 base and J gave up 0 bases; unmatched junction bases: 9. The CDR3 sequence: CSARGRGLAASSYNEQFF. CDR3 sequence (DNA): TGCAGTGCTAGAGGCCGTGGACTAGCGGCAAGCTCCTACAATGAGCAGTTCTTC.

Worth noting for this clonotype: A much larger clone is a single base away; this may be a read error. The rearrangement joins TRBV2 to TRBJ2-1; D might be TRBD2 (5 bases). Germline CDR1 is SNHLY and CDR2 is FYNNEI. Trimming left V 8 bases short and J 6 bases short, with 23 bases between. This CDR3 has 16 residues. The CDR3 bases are TGTGCCAGCGCCGGAGACGGAGGACCGTCCCGCAATGAGCAGTTCTTC. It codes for CASAGDGGPSRNEQFF.

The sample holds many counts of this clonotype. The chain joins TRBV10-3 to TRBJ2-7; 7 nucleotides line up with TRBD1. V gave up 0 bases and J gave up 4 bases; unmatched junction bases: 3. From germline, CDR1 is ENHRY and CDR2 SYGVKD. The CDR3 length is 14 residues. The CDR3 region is CAISESGGKYEQYF. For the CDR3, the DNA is TGTGCCATCAGTGAGTCAGGGGGCAAGTACGAGCAGTACTTC.

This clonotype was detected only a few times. The CDR3 coding sequence is TGTGCCAGCAGTTTATATTACCGCGGGAGGGCCTACAATGAGCAGTTCTTC. Its protein product is CASSLYYRGRAYNEQFF. This chain uses TRBV28 with TRBJ2-1, with TRBD2 matching 9 bases. CDR3 length: 17 residues. Germline lookup yields CDR1 MDHEN and CDR2 SYDVKM. V lost 1 base, J lost 2 bases, and 6 bases stayed unmatched.

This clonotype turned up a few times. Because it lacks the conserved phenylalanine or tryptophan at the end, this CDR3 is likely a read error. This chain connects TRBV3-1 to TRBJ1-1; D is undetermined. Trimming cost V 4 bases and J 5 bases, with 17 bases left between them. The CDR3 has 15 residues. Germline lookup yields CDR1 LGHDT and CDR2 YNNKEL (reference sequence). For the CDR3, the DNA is TGTGCCAGCAGCCGGGTGGGTCTTACCGTGACTGAAGCTTTCTCT. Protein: CASSRVGLTVTEAFS.

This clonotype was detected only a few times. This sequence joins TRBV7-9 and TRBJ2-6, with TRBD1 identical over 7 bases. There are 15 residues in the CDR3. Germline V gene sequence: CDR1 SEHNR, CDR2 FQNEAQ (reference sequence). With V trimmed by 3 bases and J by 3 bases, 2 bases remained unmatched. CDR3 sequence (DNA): TGTGCCAGCAGCTTTACAGGGGTTGGGGCCAACGTCCTGACTTTC. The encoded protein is CASSFTGVGANVLTF.

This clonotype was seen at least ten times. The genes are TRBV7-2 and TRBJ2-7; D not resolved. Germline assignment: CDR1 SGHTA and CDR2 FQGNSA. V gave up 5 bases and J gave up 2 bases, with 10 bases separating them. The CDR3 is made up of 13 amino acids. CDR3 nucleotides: TGTGCCAGCAGCCCCGGACCTGCCTACGAGCAGTACTTC. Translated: CASSPGPAYEQYF.

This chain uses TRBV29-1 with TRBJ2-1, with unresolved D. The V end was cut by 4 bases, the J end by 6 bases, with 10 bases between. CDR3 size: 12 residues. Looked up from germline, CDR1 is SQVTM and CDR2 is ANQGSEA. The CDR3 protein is CSVVVPPNEQFF. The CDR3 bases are TGCAGCGTTGTGGTCCCTCCCAATGAGCAGTTCTTC.

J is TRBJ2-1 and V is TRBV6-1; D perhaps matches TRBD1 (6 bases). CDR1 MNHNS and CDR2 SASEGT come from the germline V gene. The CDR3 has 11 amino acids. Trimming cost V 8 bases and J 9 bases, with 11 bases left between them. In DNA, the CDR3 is TGTGCCAGCGGACAAGGGGGTGAGCAGTTCTTC. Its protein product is CASGQGGEQFF.